This T cell receptor beta chain was retrieved from a study of blood T cell repertoires in COVID-19 (dated by TCRdb to 2018 to 2021). With regard to the full study: Samples from collaborators originated in the United States, Italy and Spain and spanned both the acute and convalescent phases of COVID-19. The material from the prospective study consisted of cDNA or gDNA derived from T cells, B-cell-depleted T cells, or PBMCs. Sample metadata almost always included a de-identified subject ID, COVID-19 status, age in years and sex. Subjects who had been exposed to COVID-19, were actively infected with it, or had recovered from it provided the deeply sampled blood TCRbeta repertoires that made up the dataset. HLA class I and class II types, where available, came from metadata supplied by the sample provider rather than from assay-based typing. The samples were drawn from two sources: the first 160 participants of the ongoing ImmuneRACE study, and 1,000 to 1,500 subjects contributed by 6 global collaborators. The repertoires were released in a freely available public database meant as a resource for research on the immune response to SARS-CoV-2. What the work shows at the level of the full study, not this receptor alone: The amount of clinical and demographic metadata varied by source and participant and was provided uncurated.

TCRbeta CDR3 regions were amplified from genomic DNA using the immunoSEQ Assay, a bias-controlled multiplex PCR. The paper's processing steps were these. The number of nucleated cells in each sample was estimated by amplification of reference gene primers within the assay. Sequence reads were collapsed and filtered to measure the absolute abundance of every unique TCRbeta CDR3 rearrangement. Productive Simpson clonality was computed per sample as the square root of Simpson's diversity index over productive rearrangements. TCRdb's version of the immuneACCESS table is confined to in-frame rearrangements and falls short of the full clone set. An unresolved V gene accounts for under half of the shortfall where checked; the remainder is of unknown origin. V, J and clone size reflect that table, while D and trimming were determined from the DNA. Counted in this sample were around 280,000 clones; 90% of them appeared once. Of the sample, approximately 1.5% falls within the top ten clones.

As for this clone: The antigen it binds to is not known. No much larger clonotype is one base removed from it; base qualities were not supplied.

V trim: 10 bases; J trim: 1 base; unmatched bases: 6. Looking up the germline V gene (reference sequence) yields CDR1 LNHDA and CDR2 SQIVND. From the cysteine up to the phenylalanine, the CDR3 has a length of 14 residues. The DNA shown is the 42-base CDR3, in frame from base 1. Participants in the prospective study were enrolled through a virtual design, were aged about 18 to 100 years, and lived in 24 United States geographic areas. To assign participants to cohorts, the prospective study relied on clinical history that participants themselves reported in a screening survey and a study questionnaire. In the prospective study, whole blood, serum and a nasopharyngeal or oropharyngeal swab were collected from each participant by mobile phlebotomists. Prospective study participants could optionally give additional blood draws and questionnaires over a roughly two-month period. Prospective study blood samples were shipped either frozen or at room temperature before DNA extraction.

This clonotype originated in a woman aged 18-29 years with acute COVID-19. The sample consisted of PBMCs or T cells enriched from blood (not recorded which). This receptor chain uses TRBV19 and TRBJ2-7, with 11 junctional bases fitting TRBD1. DNA sequence: TGTGCCACTTCGGGACAGGGGGTTTCCTACGAGCAGTACTTC. Its coded protein is CATSGQGVSYEQYF.